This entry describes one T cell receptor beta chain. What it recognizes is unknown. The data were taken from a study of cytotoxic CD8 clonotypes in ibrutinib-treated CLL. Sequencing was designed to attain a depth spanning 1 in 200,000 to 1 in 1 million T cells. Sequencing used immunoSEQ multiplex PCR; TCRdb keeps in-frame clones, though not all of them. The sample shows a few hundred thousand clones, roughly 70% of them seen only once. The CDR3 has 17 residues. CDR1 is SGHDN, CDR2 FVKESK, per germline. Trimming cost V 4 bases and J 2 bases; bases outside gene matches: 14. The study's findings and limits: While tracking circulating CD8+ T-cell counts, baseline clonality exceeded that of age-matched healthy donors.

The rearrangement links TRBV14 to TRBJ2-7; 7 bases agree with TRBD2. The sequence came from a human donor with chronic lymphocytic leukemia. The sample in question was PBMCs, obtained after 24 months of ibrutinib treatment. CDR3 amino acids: CASSPLSTLATTYEQYF. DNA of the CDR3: TGTGCCAGCAGCCCCCTGTCCACACTAGCGACTACCTACGAGCAGTACTTC. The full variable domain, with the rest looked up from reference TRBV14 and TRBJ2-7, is EAGVTQFPSHSVIEKGQTVTLRCDPISGHDNLYWYRRVMGKEIKFLLHFVKESKQDESGMPNNRFLAERTGGTYSTLKVQPAELEDSGVYFCASSPLSTLATTYEQYFGPGTRLTVT.